In its sample, the clone carrying this TCR beta chain was seen once. Its matching antigen is unknown. The data originate from a study of a mutant IDH1 vaccine in newly diagnosed glioma. Across the whole study: The initiation of vaccination occurred 4-6 weeks after radiotherapy alone, or with temozolomide cycles. Patients' prior therapy spanned radiotherapy, temozolomide, or both; most underwent both.

With 4 bases clipped from V and 4 bases from J, the junction kept 6 bases outside the gene matches. CDR3 length: 15 amino acids. The germline V gene has CDR1 KGHSH and CDR2 LQKENI. Described time point: week 11, during vaccination. Every single dose of the vaccine, 300 ug of mutant IDH1 20-mer peptide, came with topical imiquimod. Every donor had a new WHO grade 3 or 4 astrocytoma that was IDH1-mutant, with loss of nuclear ATRX. Data came from immunoSEQ multiplex PCR; TCRdb stores just in-frame clones and leaves some out. The data hold tens of thousands of clones, with roughly 84% observed a single time.

The chain couples TRBV18 to TRBJ2-5, with 10 bases that match TRBD1. This clonotype originated in a man aged 40-49 years with glioma. The material was PBMCs, obtained from a glioma patient whose treatment included an IDH1 peptide vaccine. The DNA for the CDR3 is TGTGCCAGCTCACTCCGACAGGGGGCGGGAGAGACCCAGTACTTC. Translation: CASSLRQGAGETQYF.